The clone carrying this T cell receptor (beta chain) was counted between two and nine times. Its antigen is unidentified. Using its own MiXCR run on the reads, TCRdb lists one record per CDR3 protein. Altogether about 190,000 distinct CDR3 sequences are present, 25% to 30% being singletons, with the ten largest covering roughly 31%. The sample comes from a study of T cell repertoires in cytomegalovirus infection. Study-level information: Signatures in public TCR beta sequences pointed to both CMV infection and matching HLA type. Broader study findings: Public TCR beta family frequency separated CMV-and-HLA carriers, including in an independent cohort. Predominance within the ex vivo response was attributable to HLA-C-restricted CMV-specific TCR beta clonotypes.

After removal of 4 bases from V and 5 bases from J, the junction contained 6 bases not matched to a gene. Germline V gene data show CDR1 as SGHVS and CDR2 as FNYEAQ. This CDR3 is built from 14 residues. The chain combines TRBV7-6 with TRBJ2-7, with 9 bases lining up with TRBD1. This clonotype originated in a human donor in good health (CMV status not recorded). Some clones in this sample may be carry-over from other donors' samples. The sequenced sample was PBMCs. The CDR3 is CASSSGQGLDEQYF. The CDR3 region has the DNA TGTGCCAGCAGCTCGGGACAGGGTCTAGACGAGCAGTACTTC.